One sample yielded the 23 T cell receptor beta chains listed below, sequenced in a study of CD8 T cells in Susac syndrome. Random hexamers were used to reverse transcribe an amount of roughly 0.5 to 1 ug RNA. TCRdb reanalysed the immunoSEQ multiplex PCR reads using MiXCR and keeps one entry per CDR3 protein. Here the sample spans approximately 170,000 distinct CDR3 sequences, roughly 95% being singletons. The sample was CD4+ T cells from PBMCs. The receptors were sampled from a human donor in good health.

The rearrangement uses TRBV2 and TRBJ1-1; D may be TRBD1 (5 bases). The length of the CDR3 is 14 residues. V lost 4 bases to trimming and J lost 5 bases, with 14 bases between them. The germline V gene encodes CDR1 SNHLY and CDR2 FYNNEI. The DNA of the CDR3 is TGTGCCAGCAGTGGCCAACTGGGGGAGACTGAAGCTTTCTTT. Translating gives CASSGQLGETEAFF.

The rearrangement links TRBV20-1 to TRBJ2-5, with D possibly being TRBD2 (5 bases). This CDR3 has 12 residues. V was cut by 4 bases and J by 4 bases, with 10 bases left in between. In germline, CDR1 is DFQATT, CDR2 SNEGSKA (reference sequence). This CDR3 is CSANLASETQYF. Here the CDR3 DNA reads TGCAGTGCTAATCTAGCATCAGAGACCCAGTACTTC.

This sequence joins TRBV14 and TRBJ2-4; D is possibly TRBD2 (5 bases). The germline gives CDR1 SGHDN, CDR2 FVKESK. V was trimmed by 4 bases and J by 5 bases, leaving 12 bases between them. The CDR3 runs to 14 residues. The CDR3 DNA reads TGTGCCAGCAGCCCTTACTGGGGAGAAAACATTCAGTACTTC. Translation: CASSPYWGENIQYF.

This clonotype has only one observation. The chain employs TRBV3-1 and TRBJ2-5; 11 bases fit TRBD2. Looked up from germline, CDR1 is LGHDT and CDR2 is YNNKEL (reference sequence). The CDR3 consists of 19 residues. V lost 1 base, J lost 2 bases, and 12 bases stayed unmatched. The CDR3 loop is CASSQALILAGGRQETQYF. The CDR3 nucleotides read TGTGCCAGCAGCCAAGCTTTAATTCTAGCGGGGGGAAGACAAGAGACCCAGTACTTC.

The rearrangement joins TRBV5-1 to TRBJ2-3, with TRBD1 identical over 8 bases. Germline V lookup: CDR1 SGHRS, CDR2 YFSETQ. The CDR3 spans 16 residues. V dropped 4 bases and J dropped 5; count of bases not matched to a gene: 12. The CDR3: CASSLGQAPGIDTQYF. CDR3 DNA: TGCGCCAGCAGCCTGGGACAGGCCCCAGGGATAGATACGCAGTATTTT.

The chain employs TRBV7-3 and TRBJ1-1; possible D gene TRBD1, 5 bases. Germline V gives CDR1 SGHTA, CDR2 FQGTGA. The CDR3 is 14 amino acids. V dropped 8 bases and J dropped 1 base, with 14 bases sitting between them. Here the CDR3 DNA reads TGTGCCAGCGCATTTTCTGGGGGGAACACTGAAGCTTTCTTT. Translation gives CASAFSGGNTEAFF.

The chain employs TRBV15 and TRBJ1-2, with D possibly being TRBD1 (5 bases). Germline CDR1 LNHNV, CDR2 YYDKDF (reference sequence). Trimming shortened V by 3 bases and J by 0 bases, and 17 bases separated the two germline ends. The length of the CDR3 is 17 residues. The CDR3 region is CATSSPAGAGANYGYTF. CDR3 coding DNA: TGTGCCACCAGCAGCCCCGCCGGGGCCGGAGCTAACTATGGCTACACCTTC.

The chain has TRBV3-1 and TRBJ1-2, with D perhaps TRBD1 (6 bases). CDR1 and CDR2 from the germline V gene are LGHDT and YNNKEL (reference sequence). CDR3 length: 12 amino acids. The V and J ends lost 3 bases and 6 bases respectively, with 8 bases between them. The CDR3 sequence is CASSQNRDGYTF. The DNA for the CDR3 is TGTGCCAGCAGCCAGAACAGGGATGGCTACACCTTC.

The V gene is TRBV7-8, the J gene TRBJ2-1; 10 bases align to TRBD1. The CDR3 spans 17 residues. Germline CDR1 and CDR2: SGHVS and FQNEAQ. V shed 5 bases, J shed 7 bases, and the junction held 14 bases outside the gene matches. Here the CDR3 DNA reads TGTGCCAGCAGCGATAGGCCCCCGGGACAGGGGTTAAATGAGCAGTTCTTC. It encodes CASSDRPPGQGLNEQFF.

The V gene is TRBV12-3 or TRBV12-4, the J gene TRBJ2-3; possibly TRBD1 or TRBD2 for D (5 bases each). V was pared by 6 bases and J by 3 bases, with 16 bases between. The CDR3 is 15 residues long. The DNA of the CDR3 is TGTGCCAGCAGCCTAGGGACGTCTGGGACAGATACGCAGTATTTT. This encodes CASSLGTSGTDTQYF.

The chain employs TRBV6-1 and TRBJ2-5; the match to TRBD1 covers 7 bases. The CDR3 spans 13 residues. Trimming took 5 bases from V and 5 from J; bases not matched to a gene: 5. CDR1 MNHNS and CDR2 SASEGT come from the germline V gene. The CDR3 sequence: CASSNRGRETQYF. DNA for the CDR3: TGTGCCAGCAGTAACAGGGGAAGGGAGACCCAGTACTTC.

CDR3 nucleotides: TGTGCCACCAGCAGAGATAGCGCCAGTTACGAGCAGTACTTC. Residues: CATSRDSASYEQYF. V gene TRBV15 combines with J gene TRBJ2-7; D is perhaps TRBD2 (5 bases). Germline CDR1 reads LNHNV; CDR2 reads YYDKDF (reference sequence). Trimming removed 0 bases at V and 4 bases at J, with 10 bases between. The CDR3 sequence is 14 residues long.

The rearrangement uses TRBV2 and TRBJ2-5; TRBD2 agrees at 10 bases. With V trimmed by 7 bases and J by 2 bases, 4 bases remained unmatched. Germline-derived CDR1 and CDR2 are SNHLY and FYNNEI. This CDR3 has 14 residues. The CDR3 loop is CASTSGSGQETQYF. The DNA of the CDR3 is TGTGCCAGCACTAGCGGGAGCGGTCAAGAGACCCAGTACTTC.

The gene calls are TRBV21-1 and TRBJ1-5. TRBV21-1 is listed as a pseudogene. This CDR3 has 14 residues. CDR3 sequence (DNA): TGTGCCAGCACTCCATGGGGTCTGAATCAGCCCCAGCATTTT. Translation gives CASTPWGLNQPQHF.

This clonotype showed up just once. The V and J genes are TRBV3-1 and TRBJ2-5; D gene unclear. V was pared by 4 bases and J by 1 base, with 10 bases between. Germline V gene sequence: CDR1 LGHDT, CDR2 YNNKEL (reference sequence). This CDR3 is 14 amino acids long. The CDR3 DNA reads as TGTGCCAGCAGCCCTACAGCCTTCCAAGAGACCCAGTACTTC. Translating gives CASSPTAFQETQYF.

The CDR3 sequence: CASSISDGGYTF. CDR3 coding DNA: TGTGCCAGTAGTATTTCCGACGGTGGCTACACCTTC. V gene TRBV19 combines with J gene TRBJ1-2; D remains unclear. Trimming removed 3 bases at V and 7 bases at J, with 9 bases between. This CDR3 region has 12 residues. The germline V gene has CDR1 LNHDA and CDR2 SQIVND (reference sequence).

The chain recombines TRBV18 with TRBJ1-1; tentatively, D is TRBD1 (5 bases). Germline CDR1 and CDR2: KGHSH and LQKENI. This CDR3 comprises 13 residues. Trimming cost V 0 bases and J 10 bases, with 12 bases left between them. The CDR3 is CASSPPWIRGAFF. The CDR3 coding sequence is TGTGCCAGCTCACCACCATGGATTAGGGGAGCTTTCTTT.

V gene TRBV9 combines with J gene TRBJ2-3, with D perhaps assigned TRBD1 or TRBD2 (5 bases each). The V end lost 2 bases, the J end lost 5 bases, and 15 bases lay between the germline ends. Germline CDR1 and CDR2: SGDLS and YYNGEE. This CDR3 region has 15 residues. The CDR3 sequence: CASSVGGPMIDTQYF. In DNA, the CDR3 is TGTGCCAGCAGCGTTGGGGGACCGATGATAGATACGCAGTATTTT.

This clonotype was counted between two and nine times. The chain recombines TRBV7-2 with TRBJ1-1; TRBD1 might be the D (5 bases). The germline V and J ends were trimmed by 1 base and 4 bases, with 7 bases remaining between them. The germline gives CDR1 SGHTA, CDR2 FQGNSA. The CDR3 has 13 residues. CDR3 DNA sequence: TGTGCCAGCAGCTTAGGGGGGACCACTGAAGCTTTCTTT. This translates into CASSLGGTTEAFF.

The V gene is TRBV9, the J gene TRBJ2-2; D is possibly TRBD1 (6 bases). The CDR3 has 14 amino acids. CDR1 is SGDLS and CDR2 is YYNGEE in the germline V gene. The ends were cut back, 0 bases at V and 7 bases at J, with 10 bases in the middle. The CDR3 spells CASSVDQGHGELFF. In nucleotides, the CDR3 is TGTGCCAGCAGCGTAGATCAGGGGCACGGGGAGCTGTTTTTT.

This chain links TRBV9 with TRBJ2-7; 8 nucleotides line up with TRBD1. This CDR3 region has 14 residues. Losses at the gene ends were 6 bases for V and 2 bases for J; bases not matched to a gene: 7. The germline gives CDR1 SGDLS, CDR2 YYNGEE. The CDR3 here is CASTRTGTPYEQYF. The CDR3 DNA is TGTGCCAGCACAAGGACAGGGACCCCCTACGAGCAGTACTTC.

V and J are TRBV6-5 and TRBJ1-2; no definite D call. Trimming cost V 5 bases and J 0 bases, with 10 bases left between them. This CDR3 is 14 amino acids long. The germline CDR1 and CDR2 sequences are MNHEY and SVGAGI. The CDR3 sequence is CASSSAGTNYGYTF. CDR3 in DNA: TGTGCCAGCAGTAGCGCAGGCACTAACTATGGCTACACCTTC.

This chain connects TRBV10-3 to TRBJ1-5; D is possibly TRBD1 (6 bases). CDR3 size: 15 residues. V was trimmed by 6 bases and J by 1 base, leaving 13 bases between them. Germline CDR1 and CDR2: ENHRY and SYGVKD. The CDR3 sequence is CAISPGVGSNQPQHF. In DNA, the CDR3 is TGTGCCATCAGCCCAGGGGTTGGGAGCAATCAGCCCCAGCATTTT.